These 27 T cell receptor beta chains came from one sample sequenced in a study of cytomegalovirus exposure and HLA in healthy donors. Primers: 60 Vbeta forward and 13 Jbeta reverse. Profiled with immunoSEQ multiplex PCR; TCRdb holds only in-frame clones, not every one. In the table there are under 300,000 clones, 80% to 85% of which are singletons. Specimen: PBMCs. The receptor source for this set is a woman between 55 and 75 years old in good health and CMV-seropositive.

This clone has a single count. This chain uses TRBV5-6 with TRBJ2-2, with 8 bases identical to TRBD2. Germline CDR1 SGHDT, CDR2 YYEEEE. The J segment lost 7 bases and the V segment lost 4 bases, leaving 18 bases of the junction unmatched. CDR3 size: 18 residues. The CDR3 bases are TGTGCCAGCAGCCTCCGGGTAGCGGGACCCCGGTGGGGCGGGGAGCTGTTTTTT. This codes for CASSLRVAGPRWGGELFF.

In DNA form, the CDR3 reads TGTGCCAGTAGTACATCCGGGACTAGCTTCTACGAGCAGTACTTC. It specifies CASSTSGTSFYEQYF. The rearrangement uses TRBV19 and TRBJ2-5; 9 bases match TRBD2. The J call may be faulty, since TRBJ2-7 better matches the DNA end. Per the germline V gene, CDR1 is LNHDA and CDR2 is SQIVND (reference sequence). The CDR3 extends over 15 amino acids.

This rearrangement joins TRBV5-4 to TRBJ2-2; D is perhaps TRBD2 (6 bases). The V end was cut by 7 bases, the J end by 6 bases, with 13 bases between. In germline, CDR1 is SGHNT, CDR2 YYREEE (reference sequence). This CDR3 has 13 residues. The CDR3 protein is CASRRGEAGELFF. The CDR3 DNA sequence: TGTGCCAGCCGTCGCGGGGAAGCCGGGGAGCTGTTTTTT.

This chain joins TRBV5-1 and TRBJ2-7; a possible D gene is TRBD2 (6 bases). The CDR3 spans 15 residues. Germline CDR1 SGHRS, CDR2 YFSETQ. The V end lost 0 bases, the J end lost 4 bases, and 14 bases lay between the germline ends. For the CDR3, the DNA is TGCGCCAGCAGCTTGGCCGGGACTTCCCTTTACGAGCAGTACTTC. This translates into CASSLAGTSLYEQYF.

Here the CDR3 reads CAIGQANYGYTF. In nucleotides, the CDR3 is TGTGCCATCGGACAGGCTAACTATGGCTACACCTTC. This rearrangement joins TRBV2 to TRBJ1-2, with 7 bases that match TRBD1. The length of the CDR3 is 12 residues. V gave up 10 bases and J gave up 0 bases; unmatched junction bases: 2. Germline V gives CDR1 SNHLY, CDR2 FYNNEI.

CDR3 amino acids: CASSVSSGRRTNEQFF. In DNA form, the CDR3 reads TGTGCCAGCAGCGTTTCTAGCGGGAGGAGGACGAATGAGCAGTTCTTC. The V and J genes are TRBV9 and TRBJ2-1; 11 bases are shared with TRBD2. Trimming took 2 bases from V and 7 from J; bases not matched to a gene: 8. Germline loops: CDR1 SGDLS, CDR2 YYNGEE. The CDR3 consists of 16 residues.

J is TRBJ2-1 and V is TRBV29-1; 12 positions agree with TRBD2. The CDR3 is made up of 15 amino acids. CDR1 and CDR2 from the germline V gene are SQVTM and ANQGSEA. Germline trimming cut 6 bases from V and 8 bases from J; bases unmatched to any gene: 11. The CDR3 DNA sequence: TGCAGCGTCGCAGGGACTAGCGGGCATCAGGATGAGCAGTTCTTC. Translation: CSVAGTSGHQDEQFF.

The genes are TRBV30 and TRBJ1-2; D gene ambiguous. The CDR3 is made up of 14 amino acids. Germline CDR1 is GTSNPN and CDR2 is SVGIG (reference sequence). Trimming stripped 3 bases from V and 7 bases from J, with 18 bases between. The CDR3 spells CAWSSLRIYGGYTF. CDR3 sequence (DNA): TGTGCCTGGAGCTCCTTGAGAATCTACGGTGGCTACACCTTC.

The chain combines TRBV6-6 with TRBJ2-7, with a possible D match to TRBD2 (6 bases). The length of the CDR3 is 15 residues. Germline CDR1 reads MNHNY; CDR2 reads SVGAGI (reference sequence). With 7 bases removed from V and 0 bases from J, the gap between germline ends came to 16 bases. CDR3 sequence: CASNVAETSSYEQYF. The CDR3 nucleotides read TGTGCCAGCAACGTAGCGGAAACAAGCTCCTACGAGCAGTACTTC.

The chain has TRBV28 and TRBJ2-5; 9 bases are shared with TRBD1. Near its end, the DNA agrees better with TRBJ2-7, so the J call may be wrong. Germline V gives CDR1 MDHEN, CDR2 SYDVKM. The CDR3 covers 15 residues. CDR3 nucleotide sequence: TGTGCCAGCAGTTTGGGACAGGGTGTCTCCTACGAGCAGTACTTC. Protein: CASSLGQGVSYEQYF.

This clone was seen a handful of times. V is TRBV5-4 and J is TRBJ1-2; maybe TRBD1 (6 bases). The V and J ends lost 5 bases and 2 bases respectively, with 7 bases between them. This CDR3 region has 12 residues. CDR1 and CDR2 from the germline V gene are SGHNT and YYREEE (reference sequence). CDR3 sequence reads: CASRGQNYGYTF. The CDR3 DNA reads TGTGCCAGCAGAGGACAGAACTATGGCTACACCTTC.

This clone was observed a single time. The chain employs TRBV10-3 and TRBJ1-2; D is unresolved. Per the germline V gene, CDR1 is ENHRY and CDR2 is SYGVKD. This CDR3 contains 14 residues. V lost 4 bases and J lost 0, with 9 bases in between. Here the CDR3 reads CAISVGVANYGYTF. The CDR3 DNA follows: TGTGCCATCAGTGTCGGGGTAGCTAACTATGGCTACACCTTC.

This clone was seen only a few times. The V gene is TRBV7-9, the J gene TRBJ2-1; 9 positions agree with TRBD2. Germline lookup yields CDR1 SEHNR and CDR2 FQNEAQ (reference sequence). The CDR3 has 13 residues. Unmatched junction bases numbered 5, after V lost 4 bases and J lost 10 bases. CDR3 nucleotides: TGTGCCAGCAGCTCAGCGGGAGGAGGGGAGCAGTTCTTC. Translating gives CASSSAGGGEQFF.

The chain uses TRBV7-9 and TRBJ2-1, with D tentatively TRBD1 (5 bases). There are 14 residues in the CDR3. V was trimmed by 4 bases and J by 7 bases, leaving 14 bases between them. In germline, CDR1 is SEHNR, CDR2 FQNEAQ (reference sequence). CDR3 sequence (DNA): TGTGCCAGCAGCTCCAATAACCAGGGTAATGAGCAGTTCTTC. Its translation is CASSSNNQGNEQFF. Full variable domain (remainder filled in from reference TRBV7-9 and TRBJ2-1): DTGVSQNPRHKITKRGQNVTFRCDPISEHNRLYWYRQTLGQGPEFLTYFQNEAQLEKSRLLSDRFSAERPKGSFSTLEIQRTEQGDSAMYLCASSSNNQGNEQFFGPGTRLTVL.

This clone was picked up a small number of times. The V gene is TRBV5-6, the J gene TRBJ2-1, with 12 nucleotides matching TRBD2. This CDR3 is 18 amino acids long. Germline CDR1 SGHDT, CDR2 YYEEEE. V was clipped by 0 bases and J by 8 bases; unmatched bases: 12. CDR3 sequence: CASSLATRTSGIIDEQFF. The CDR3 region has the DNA TGTGCCAGCAGCTTGGCTACACGGACTAGCGGGATAATAGATGAGCAGTTCTTC.

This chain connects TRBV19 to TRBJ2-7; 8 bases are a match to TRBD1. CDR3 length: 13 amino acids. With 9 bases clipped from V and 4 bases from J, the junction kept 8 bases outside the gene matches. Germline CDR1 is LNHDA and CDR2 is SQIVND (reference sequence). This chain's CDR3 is CASAGTGGYEQYF. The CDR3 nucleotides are TGTGCCAGCGCCGGGACAGGAGGGTACGAGCAGTACTTC.

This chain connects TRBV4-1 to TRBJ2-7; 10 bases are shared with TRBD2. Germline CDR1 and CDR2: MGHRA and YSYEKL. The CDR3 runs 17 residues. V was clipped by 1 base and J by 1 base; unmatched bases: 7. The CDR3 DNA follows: TGCGCCAGCAGCCAAGGACTAGCGGGTATCTCTTCCTACGAGCAGTACTTC. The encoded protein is CASSQGLAGISSYEQYF.

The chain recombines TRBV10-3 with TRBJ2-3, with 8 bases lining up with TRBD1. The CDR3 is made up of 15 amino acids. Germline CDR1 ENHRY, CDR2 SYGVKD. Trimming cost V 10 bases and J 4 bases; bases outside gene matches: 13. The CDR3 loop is CATKGQGGMADTQYF. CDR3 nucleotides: TGTGCCACCAAAGGACAGGGAGGAATGGCAGATACGCAGTATTTT.

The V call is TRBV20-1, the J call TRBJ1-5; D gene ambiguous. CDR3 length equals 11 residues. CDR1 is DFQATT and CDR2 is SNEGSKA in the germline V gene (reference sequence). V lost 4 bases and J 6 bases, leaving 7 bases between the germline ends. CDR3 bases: TGCAGTGCTACGAGTGGTCAGCCCCAGCATTTT. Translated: CSATSGQPQHF.

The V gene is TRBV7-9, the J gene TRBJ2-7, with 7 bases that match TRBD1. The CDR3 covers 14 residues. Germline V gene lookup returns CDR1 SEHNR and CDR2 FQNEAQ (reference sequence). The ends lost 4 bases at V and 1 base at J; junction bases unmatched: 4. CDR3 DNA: TGTGCCAGCAGCTACGACAGGGCTTCCTACGAGCAGTACTTC. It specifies CASSYDRASYEQYF.

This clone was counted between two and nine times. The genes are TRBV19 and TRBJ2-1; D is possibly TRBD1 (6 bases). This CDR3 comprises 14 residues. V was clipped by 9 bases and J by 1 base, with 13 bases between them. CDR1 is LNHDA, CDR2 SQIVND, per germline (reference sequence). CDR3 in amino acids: CASAPGASYNEQFF. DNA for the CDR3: TGTGCCAGCGCCCCAGGGGCATCCTACAATGAGCAGTTCTTC.

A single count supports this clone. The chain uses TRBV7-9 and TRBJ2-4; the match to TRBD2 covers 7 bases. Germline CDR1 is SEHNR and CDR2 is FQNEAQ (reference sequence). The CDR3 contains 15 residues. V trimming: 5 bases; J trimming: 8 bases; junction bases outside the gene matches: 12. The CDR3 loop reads CASSRLAGMGDIQYF. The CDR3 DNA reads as TGTGCCAGCAGCCGTTTAGCGGGCATGGGGGACATTCAGTACTTC.

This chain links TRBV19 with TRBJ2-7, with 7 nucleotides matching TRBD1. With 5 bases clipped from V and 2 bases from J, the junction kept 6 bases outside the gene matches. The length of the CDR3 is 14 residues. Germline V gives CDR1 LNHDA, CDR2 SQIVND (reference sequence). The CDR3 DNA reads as TGTGCCAGTAGTGGCCGGGACAGAGCCTACGAGCAGTACTTC. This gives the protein CASSGRDRAYEQYF. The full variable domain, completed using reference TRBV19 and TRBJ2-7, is DGGITQSPKYLFRKEGQNVTLSCEQNLNHDAMYWYRQDPGQGLRLIYYSQIVNDFQKGDIAEGYSVSREKKESFPLTVTSAQKNPTAFYLCASSGRDRAYEQYFGPGTRLTVT.

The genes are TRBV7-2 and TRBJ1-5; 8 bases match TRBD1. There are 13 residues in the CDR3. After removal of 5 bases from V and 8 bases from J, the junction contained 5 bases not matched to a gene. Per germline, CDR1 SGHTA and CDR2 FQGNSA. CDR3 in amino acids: CASSGDRGEPQHF. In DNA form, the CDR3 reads TGTGCCAGCAGCGGCGACAGGGGTGAGCCCCAGCATTTT.

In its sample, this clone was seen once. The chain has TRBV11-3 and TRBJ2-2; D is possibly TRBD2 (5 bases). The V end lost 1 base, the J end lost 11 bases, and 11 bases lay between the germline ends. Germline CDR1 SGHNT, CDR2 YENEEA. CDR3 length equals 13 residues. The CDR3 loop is CASSLVSGDELFF. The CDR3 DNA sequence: TGTGCCAGCAGCTTAGTGTCCGGGGATGAGCTGTTTTTT.

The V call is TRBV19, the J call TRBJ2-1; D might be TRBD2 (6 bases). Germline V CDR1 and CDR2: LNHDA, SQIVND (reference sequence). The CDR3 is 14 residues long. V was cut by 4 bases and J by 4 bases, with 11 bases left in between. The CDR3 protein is CASSSRDSYNEQFF. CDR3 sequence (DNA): TGTGCCAGTAGTAGCCGGGACTCGTACAATGAGCAGTTCTTC.

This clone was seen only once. This chain's CDR3 is CASSPSGRTGELFF. CDR3 DNA: TGCGCCAGCAGTCCTAGCGGGAGGACCGGGGAGCTGTTTTTT. The chain recombines TRBV4-1 with TRBJ2-2, with 11 bases matching TRBD2. V lost 6 bases and J lost 5; bases outside the gene matches: 2. CDR1 is MGHRA, CDR2 YSYEKL, per germline. The CDR3 extends over 14 amino acids.